The 14 T cell receptor beta chains below come from one sample, sequenced in a study of neurological immune-mediated disorders. TCRdb re-analysed the 5' RACE reads in MiXCR, keeping a single row per CDR3 protein. Of tens of thousands of distinct CDR3 sequences in the sample, about 2.5% are singletons; the top ten hold around 3%. Sequencing was carried out using PBMCs. The receptor set was obtained from a man aged 45 to 65 with multiple sclerosis.

This clonotype appeared many times. The chain links TRBV20-1 to TRBJ1-1; D not certain. Germline loops: CDR1 DFQATT, CDR2 SNEGSKA (reference sequence). There are 11 residues in the CDR3. With 1 base removed from V and 8 bases from J, the gap between germline ends came to 8 bases. The CDR3 coding sequence is TGCAGTGCTAGAGCTACAGCAGAAGCTTTCTTT. Translated: CSARATAEAFF.

This clonotype was observed at least ten times. This rearrangement joins TRBV2 to TRBJ1-2; 7 nucleotides align to TRBD1. Germline CDR1 is SNHLY and CDR2 is FYNNEI. This CDR3 is 13 amino acids long. The trim removed 6 bases at V and 4 bases at J, leaving 5 bases unmatched. This CDR3 is CASRQGPSYGYTF. CDR3 bases: TGTGCCAGCAGACAGGGGCCCAGCTATGGCTACACCTTC.

Ten or more counts support this clonotype. The chain joins TRBV7-2 to TRBJ2-3, with D possibly being TRBD2 (7 bases). The germline V and J ends were trimmed by 3 bases and 2 bases, with 12 bases remaining between them. The CDR3 consists of 15 residues. Germline V gives CDR1 SGHTA, CDR2 FQGNSA. Here the CDR3 reads CASSFAGAHTDTQYF. The DNA of the CDR3 is TGTGCCAGCAGCTTCGCGGGGGCCCACACAGATACGCAGTATTTT.

This clonotype occurred many times. The J gene is TRBJ1-1, the V gene TRBV20-1; TRBD1 is a possible D gene (5 bases). Trimming left V 5 bases short and J 5 bases short, with 12 bases between. There are 12 residues in the CDR3. Germline-derived CDR1 and CDR2 are DFQATT and SNEGSKA (reference sequence). The CDR3 sequence: CSAEGARTEAFF. The CDR3 region has the DNA TGCAGTGCTGAAGGGGCTCGGACTGAAGCTTTCTTT.

This clonotype has a count of ten or more. The chain combines TRBV10-2 with TRBJ1-1; D might be TRBD1 (5 bases). Trimming shortened V by 7 bases and J by 1 base, and 10 bases separated the two germline ends. Germline V lookup: CDR1 WSHSY, CDR2 SAAADI. The CDR3 spans 13 residues. The CDR3 DNA reads TGCGCCAGCACAGGGAGCGGGAACACTGAAGCTTTCTTT. This encodes CASTGSGNTEAFF.

This clonotype turned up a few times. Germline and junction disagree at one end, which may indicate a read error. J is TRBJ2-6 and V is TRBV7-3, with D maybe TRBD1 (6 bases). The germline gives CDR1 SGHTA, CDR2 FQGTGA. CDR3 length: 15 amino acids. CDR3 residues: CASSSDSSGDNVLTF. CDR3 DNA: TGTGCCAGCAGCTCGGACAGCTCTGGGGACAACGTCCTGACTTTC.

This clonotype has a count of ten or more. J is TRBJ2-3 and V is TRBV7-8; 9 nucleotides match TRBD2. Germline loops: CDR1 SGHVS, CDR2 FQNEAQ. Unmatched junction bases numbered 7, after V lost 3 bases and J lost 6 bases. The CDR3 is 15 residues long. CDR3 region: CASSFGTSWDDTQYF. The CDR3 DNA reads as TGTGCCAGCAGCTTCGGGACTAGCTGGGACGATACGCAGTATTTT.

This clonotype was seen repeatedly, ten times or more. CDR3 coding DNA: TGCGCCAGCAGCCAAGATACAGGGGAAGGGCGCCAGCATTTT. Its protein product is CASSQDTGEGRQHF. This chain uses TRBV4-3 with TRBJ1-5, with 7 bases lining up with TRBD1. CDR3 length: 14 residues. Trimming cost V 0 bases and J 12 bases; bases outside gene matches: 8. Germline V gene lookup returns CDR1 LGHNA and CDR2 YSLEER.

The table lists this clonotype with many counts. The CDR3 DNA is TGTGCCAGTAACCGATTGGGGGAAAAACTGTTTTTT. Translation gives CASNRLGEKLFF. The chain carries TRBV19 and TRBJ1-4; D is unclear. The CDR3 extends over 12 amino acids. Germline CDR1 is LNHDA and CDR2 is SQIVND (reference sequence). The V end was cut by 7 bases, the J end by 8 bases, with 11 bases between. Together with reference TRBV19 and TRBJ1-4, the CDR3 gives the full variable domain: DGGITQSPKYLFRKEGQNVTLSCEQNLNHDAMYWYRQDPGQGLRLIYYSQIVNDFQKGDIAEGYSVSREKKESFPLTVTSAQKNPTAFYLCASNRLGEKLFFGSGTQLSVL.

This clonotype was detected ten times or more. The chain employs TRBV5-6 and TRBJ2-2; D uncertain. From germline, CDR1 is SGHDT and CDR2 YYEEEE. The CDR3 is made up of 15 amino acids. Trimming shortened V by 3 bases and J by 1 base, and 10 bases separated the two germline ends. The CDR3 sequence is CASSSTTRNTGELFF. CDR3 coding DNA: TGTGCCAGCAGCTCGACGACACGGAACACCGGGGAGCTGTTTTTT.

This clonotype showed up many times. V is TRBV7-9 and J is TRBJ1-2; no firm D call. Germline-derived CDR1 and CDR2 are SEHNR and FQNEAQ (reference sequence). The V end lost 1 base, the J end lost 3 bases, and 9 bases lay between the germline ends. The CDR3 is 14 residues long. The CDR3 reads CASSLGAAHYGYTF. The CDR3 DNA sequence: TGTGCCAGCAGCTTAGGGGCAGCCCACTATGGCTACACCTTC. Filled out from reference TRBV7-9 and TRBJ1-2, the complete variable domain reads DTGVSQNPRHKITKRGQNVTFRCDPISEHNRLYWYRQTLGQGPEFLTYFQNEAQLEKSRLLSDRFSAERPKGSFSTLEIQRTEQGDSAMYLCASSLGAAHYGYTFGSGTRLTVV.

This clonotype was recorded many times. The CDR3 sequence is CSARDANRLGEVTEAFF. CDR3 nucleotide sequence: TGCAGTGCTAGAGACGCCAACAGGTTAGGGGAAGTGACTGAAGCTTTCTTT. The V call is TRBV20-1, the J call TRBJ1-1; possibly TRBD1 for D (5 bases). The CDR3 extends over 17 amino acids. The ends were cut back, 0 bases at V and 5 bases at J, with 22 bases in the middle. Looked up from germline, CDR1 is DFQATT and CDR2 is SNEGSKA (reference sequence).

In its sample, this clonotype was seen a few times. The rearrangement links TRBV10-1 to TRBJ2-2; no definite D call. V was shortened by 3 bases and J by 5 bases, with 4 bases between the two germline ends. This CDR3 is 12 amino acids long. Per the germline V gene, CDR1 is WNHNN and CDR2 is SYGVQD (reference sequence). The CDR3 DNA is TGCGCCAGCAGTGAAGGGACCGGGGAGCTGTTTTTT. Its protein product is CASSEGTGELFF.

This clonotype has ten or more counts. The V call is TRBV20-1, the J call TRBJ2-5; 8 nucleotides agree with TRBD2. CDR3 length equals 14 residues. Germline loops: CDR1 DFQATT, CDR2 SNEGSKA (reference sequence). J lost 4 bases, V lost 6 bases, and 10 bases had no gene match. The chain's CDR3 is CSAIRAGTRETQYF. The CDR3 DNA sequence: TGCAGTGCAATACGCGCCGGGACTAGAGAGACCCAGTACTTC.